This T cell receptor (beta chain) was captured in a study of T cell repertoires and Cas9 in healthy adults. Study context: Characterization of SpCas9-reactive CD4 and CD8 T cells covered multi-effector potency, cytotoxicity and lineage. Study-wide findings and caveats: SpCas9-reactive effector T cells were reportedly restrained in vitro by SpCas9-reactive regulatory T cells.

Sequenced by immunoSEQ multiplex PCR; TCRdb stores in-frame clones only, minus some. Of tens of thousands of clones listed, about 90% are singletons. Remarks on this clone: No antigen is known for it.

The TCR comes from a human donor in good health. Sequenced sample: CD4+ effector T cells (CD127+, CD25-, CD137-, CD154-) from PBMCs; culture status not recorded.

The CDR3 loop is CASSQTLTNSGNTIYF. CDR3 in DNA: TGCGCCAGCAGCCAAACGCTCACCAACTCTGGAAACACCATATATTTT. The V and J genes are TRBV4-3 and TRBJ1-3; D uncertain. This CDR3 contains 16 residues. Looked up from germline, CDR1 is LGHNA and CDR2 is YSLEER. Trimming stripped 2 bases from V and 0 bases from J, with 11 bases between.